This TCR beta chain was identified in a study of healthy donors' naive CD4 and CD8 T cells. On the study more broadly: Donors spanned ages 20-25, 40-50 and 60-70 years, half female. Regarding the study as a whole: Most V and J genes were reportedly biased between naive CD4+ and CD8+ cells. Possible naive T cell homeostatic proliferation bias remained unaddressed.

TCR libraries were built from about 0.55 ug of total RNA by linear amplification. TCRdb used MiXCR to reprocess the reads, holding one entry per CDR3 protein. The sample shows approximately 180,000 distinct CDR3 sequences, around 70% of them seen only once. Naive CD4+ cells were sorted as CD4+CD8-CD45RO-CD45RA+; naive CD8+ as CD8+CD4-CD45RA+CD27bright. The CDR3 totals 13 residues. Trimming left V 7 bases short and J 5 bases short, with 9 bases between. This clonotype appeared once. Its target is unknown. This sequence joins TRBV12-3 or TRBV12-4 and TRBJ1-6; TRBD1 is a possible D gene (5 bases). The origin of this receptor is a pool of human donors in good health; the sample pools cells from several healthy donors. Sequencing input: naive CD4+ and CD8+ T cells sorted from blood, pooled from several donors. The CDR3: CASNRGDNSPLHF. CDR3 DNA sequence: TGTGCCAGCAATAGGGGAGATAATTCACCCCTCCACTTT.